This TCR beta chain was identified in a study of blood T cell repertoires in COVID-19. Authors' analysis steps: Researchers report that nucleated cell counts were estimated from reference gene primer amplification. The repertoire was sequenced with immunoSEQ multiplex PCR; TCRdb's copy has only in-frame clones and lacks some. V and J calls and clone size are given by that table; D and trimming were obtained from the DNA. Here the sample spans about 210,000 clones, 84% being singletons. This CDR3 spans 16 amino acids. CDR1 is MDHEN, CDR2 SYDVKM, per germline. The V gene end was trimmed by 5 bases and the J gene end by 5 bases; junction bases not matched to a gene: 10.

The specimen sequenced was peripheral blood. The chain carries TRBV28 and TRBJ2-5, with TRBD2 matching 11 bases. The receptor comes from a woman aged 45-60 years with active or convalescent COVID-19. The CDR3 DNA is TGTGCCAGCAGTCCCCTAGCGGGAGGATGGTGGGAGACCCAGTACTTC. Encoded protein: CASSPLAGGWWETQYF. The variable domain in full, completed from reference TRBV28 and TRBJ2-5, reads DVKVTQSSRYLVKRTGEKVFLECVQDMDHENMFWYRQDPGLGLRLIYFSYDVKMKEKGDIPEGYSVSREKKERFSLILESASTNQTSMYLCASSPLAGGWWETQYFGPGTRLLVL.